Listed below are T cell receptor beta chains from one sample, sequenced in a study of beta chain features in type 1 diabetes. Produced via immunoSEQ multiplex PCR; TCRdb's table is partial and in-frame only. Of 200,000 to 250,000 clones listed, 9.5% to 13% are singletons. Input material: central memory CD4+ T cells from blood. The receptors stem from a man aged 18 to 35 in good health. Both conserved end residues are part of each CDR3. D genes are given only for firm matches. Clone size appears in some rows only: once, few, many, or a class for an expanded clone.

v_gene	d_gene	j_gene	abundance	CDR3nt	CDR3aa
TRBV11-2	NA	TRBJ2-5	many	TGTGCCAGCAGCTTTTCCAGGATGAAGACCCAGTACTTC	CASSFSRMKTQYF
TRBV13	TRBD1	TRBJ2-5	NA	TGTGCCAGCAGCTTAGGCCCAACAGGGGAAGAGACCCAGTACTTC	CASSLGPTGEETQYF
TRBV7-7	TRBD2	TRBJ2-1	NA	TGTGCTAGCAGCTTAGGACTAGCGGGAGAAAAAGGCGTTGAGCAGTTCTTC	CASSLGLAGEKGVEQFF
TRBV14	TRBD1	TRBJ2-7	few	TGTGCCAGCAGCCTCTACAGGGGTGGCGAGCAGTACTTC	CASSLYRGGEQYF
TRBV5-6	NA	TRBJ1-5	NA	TGTGCCAGCAGCTTGTTCCGGGATCATAGCAATCAGCCCCAGCATTTT	CASSLFRDHSNQPQHF
TRBV2	NA	TRBJ1-2	many	TGTGCCAGCAGTACGGGCTATGGCTACACCTTC	CASSTGYGYTF
TRBV30	NA	TRBJ2-3	few	TGTGCCTGGAGTGTACCGGCTAGCACAGATACGCAGTATTTT	CAWSVPASTDTQYF
TRBV6-6	NA	TRBJ2-7	NA	TGTGCCAGCAGTATGGGCAGGGCGTACGAGCAGTACTTC	CASSMGRAYEQYF
TRBV6-5	NA	TRBJ2-2	NA	TGTGCCAGCAGTTACTTCCGGGCGACCGGGGAGCTGTTTTTT	CASSYFRATGELFF
TRBV5-1	TRBD1	TRBJ2-2	few	TGCGCCAGCAGTGACGGATCGGGACAGACCACCGGGGAGCTGTTTTTT	CASSDGSGQTTGELFF
TRBV18	TRBD2	TRBJ2-7	NA	TGTGCCAGCTCACCGACGGGACTAGCGGGTTACGAGCAGTACTTC	CASSPTGLAGYEQYF